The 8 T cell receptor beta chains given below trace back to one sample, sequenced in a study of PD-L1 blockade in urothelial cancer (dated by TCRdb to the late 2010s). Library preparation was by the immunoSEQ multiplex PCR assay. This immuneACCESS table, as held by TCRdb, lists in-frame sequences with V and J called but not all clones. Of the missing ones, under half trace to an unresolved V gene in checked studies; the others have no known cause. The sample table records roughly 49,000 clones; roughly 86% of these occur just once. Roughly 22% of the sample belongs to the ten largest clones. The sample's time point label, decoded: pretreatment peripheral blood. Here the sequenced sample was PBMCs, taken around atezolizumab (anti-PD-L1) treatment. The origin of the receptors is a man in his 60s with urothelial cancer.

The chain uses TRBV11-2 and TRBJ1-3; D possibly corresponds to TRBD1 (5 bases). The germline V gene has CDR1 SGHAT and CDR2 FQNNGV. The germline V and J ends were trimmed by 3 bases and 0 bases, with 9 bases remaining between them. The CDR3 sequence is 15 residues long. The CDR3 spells CASSLDIISGNTIYF. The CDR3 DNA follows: TGTGCCAGCAGCTTGGACATCATCTCTGGAAACACCATATATTTT.

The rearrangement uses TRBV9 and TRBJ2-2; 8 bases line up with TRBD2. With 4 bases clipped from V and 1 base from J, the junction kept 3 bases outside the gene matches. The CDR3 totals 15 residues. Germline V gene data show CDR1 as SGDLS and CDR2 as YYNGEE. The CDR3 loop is CASSPGTRNTGELFF. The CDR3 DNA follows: TGTGCCAGCAGCCCAGGGACTAGGAACACCGGGGAGCTGTTTTTT.

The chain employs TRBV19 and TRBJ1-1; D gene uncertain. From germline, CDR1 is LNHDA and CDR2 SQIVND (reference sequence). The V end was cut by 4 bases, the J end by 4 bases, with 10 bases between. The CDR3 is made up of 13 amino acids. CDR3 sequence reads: CASSRVLSTEAFF. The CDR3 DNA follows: TGTGCCAGTAGTAGAGTGTTGAGCACTGAAGCTTTCTTT.

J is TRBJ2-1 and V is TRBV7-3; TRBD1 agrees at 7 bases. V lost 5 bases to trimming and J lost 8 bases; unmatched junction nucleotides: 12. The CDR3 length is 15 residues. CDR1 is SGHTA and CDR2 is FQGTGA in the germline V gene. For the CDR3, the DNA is TGTGCCAGCAGCGACCCGACAGGGAAGGGTCATGAGCAGTTCTTC. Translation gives CASSDPTGKGHEQFF.

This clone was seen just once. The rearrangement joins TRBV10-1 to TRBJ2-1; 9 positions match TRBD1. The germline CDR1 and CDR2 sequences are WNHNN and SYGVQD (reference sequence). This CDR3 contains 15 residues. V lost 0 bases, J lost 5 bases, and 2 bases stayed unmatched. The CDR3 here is CASSESQGANNEQFF. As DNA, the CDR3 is TGCGCCAGCAGTGAGTCACAGGGGGCCAACAATGAGCAGTTCTTC.

CDR3 amino acids: CASTGFLMNTEAFF. CDR3 nucleotide sequence: TGTGCCAGCACGGGTTTTCTCATGAACACTGAAGCTTTCTTT. This chain joins TRBV2 and TRBJ1-1; D gene unclear. The CDR3 extends over 14 amino acids. Trimming stripped 7 bases from V and 0 bases from J, with 12 bases between. Germline-derived CDR1 and CDR2 are SNHLY and FYNNEI.

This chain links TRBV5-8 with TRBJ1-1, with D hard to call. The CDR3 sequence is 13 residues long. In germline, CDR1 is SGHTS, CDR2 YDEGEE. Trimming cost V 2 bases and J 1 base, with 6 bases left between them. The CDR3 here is CASSFWQNTEAFF. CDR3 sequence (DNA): TGTGCCAGCAGCTTTTGGCAGAACACTGAAGCTTTCTTT.

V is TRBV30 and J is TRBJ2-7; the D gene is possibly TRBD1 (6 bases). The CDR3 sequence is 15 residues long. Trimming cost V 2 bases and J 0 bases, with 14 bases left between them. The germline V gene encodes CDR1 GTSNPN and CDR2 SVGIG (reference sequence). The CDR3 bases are TGTGCCTGGAGTCCCGTCGGCAGGGGCTCCTACGAGCAGTACTTC. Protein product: CAWSPVGRGSYEQYF.